Listed here are 26 T cell receptor beta chains from one sample, sequenced in a study of PD-1 blockade in classical Hodgkin lymphoma. Only in-frame clones appear in the TCRdb table, and some are missing; sequencing was by immunoSEQ multiplex PCR. The profile shows around 23,000 clones, about 86% of them singletons. Stated time point: newly diagnosed, previously untreated cHL patient sample. Investigators obtained CD8+ T cells from thawed PBMCs by magnetic negative selection. Source material: CD8+ T cells from blood. These receptors all come from a human donor with classical Hodgkin lymphoma.

This clone was seen only a few times. The DNA of the CDR3 is TGTGCCTGGAGAGGACAGGCCTACACTGAAGCTTTCTTT. Protein product: CAWRGQAYTEAFF. The chain links TRBV30 to TRBJ1-1; TRBD1 agrees at 7 bases. The germline V gene has CDR1 GTSNPN and CDR2 SVGIG (reference sequence). The length of the CDR3 is 13 residues. Trimming at V came to 3 bases and at J to 3 bases, leaving 4 bases not matched to a gene.

The chain recombines TRBV11-2 with TRBJ2-7; a possible D gene is TRBD1 (5 bases). Trimming removed 0 bases at V and 7 bases at J, with 13 bases between. Per germline, CDR1 SGHAT and CDR2 FQNNGV. The CDR3 contains 14 residues. The CDR3 DNA reads as TGTGCCAGCAGCTTAGACAGGGAATCTACGGAGCAGTACTTC. Residues: CASSLDRESTEQYF.

This clone turned up a few times. V is TRBV7-9 and J is TRBJ2-7; no reliable D call. CDR1 is SEHNR, CDR2 FQNEAQ, per germline (reference sequence). CDR3 size: 12 residues. V dropped 1 base and J dropped 4 bases, with 5 bases sitting between them. The CDR3 region has the DNA TGTGCCAGCAGCTTAGGGGCTTACGAGCAGTACTTC. Its protein is CASSLGAYEQYF.

The chain uses TRBV7-9 and TRBJ2-4, with 10 bases matching TRBD1. The J segment lost 1 base and the V segment lost 5 bases, leaving 5 bases of the junction unmatched. This CDR3 is 16 amino acids long. Germline V gene sequence: CDR1 SEHNR, CDR2 FQNEAQ (reference sequence). The CDR3 reads CASSPRTGGAKNIQYF. CDR3 in DNA: TGTGCCAGCAGCCCTAGGACAGGGGGGGCCAAAAACATTCAGTACTTC.

The chain combines TRBV5-1 with TRBJ2-5; 7 positions match TRBD1. Germline CDR1 is SGHRS and CDR2 is YFSETQ. The V and J ends lost 4 bases and 3 bases, in that order; junction bases with no gene match: 9. The CDR3 sequence is 15 residues long. CDR3 DNA sequence: TGCGCCAGCAGCCCAGTGACAGGGCTTGAAGAGACCCAGTACTTC. Amino acids: CASSPVTGLEETQYF.

The chain uses TRBV27 and TRBJ1-2; 8 nucleotides align to TRBD1. The V segment lost 6 bases and the J segment 0 bases; nucleotides outside the gene matches: 3. This CDR3 comprises 14 residues. The germline CDR1 and CDR2 sequences are MNHEY and SMNVEV (reference sequence). The CDR3 is CASRGTGSNYGYTF. CDR3 in DNA: TGTGCCAGCAGGGGGACAGGTTCTAACTATGGCTACACCTTC.

V gene TRBV6-6 combines with J gene TRBJ1-2; D unclear. V was pared by 0 bases and J by 1 base, with 6 bases between. The CDR3 contains 14 residues. CDR1 is MNHNY and CDR2 is SVGAGI in the germline V gene (reference sequence). The CDR3 DNA follows: TGTGCCAGCAGTTACTCCGGACTTAACTATGGCTACACCTTC. It translates to CASSYSGLNYGYTF.

This clone was counted a single time. V gene TRBV18 combines with J gene TRBJ1-4; 10 nucleotides match TRBD1. J was trimmed by 3 bases and V by 0 bases; bases with no gene match: 4. Germline values: CDR1 KGHSH, CDR2 LQKENI. This CDR3 is built from 17 residues. CDR3 nucleotides: TGTGCCAGCTCACCACCGCTGGGACAGGGGTCTAATGAAAAACTGTTTTTT. Its protein is CASSPPLGQGSNEKLFF.

V and J are TRBV7-2 and TRBJ2-2, with 10 bases matching TRBD2. CDR3 length: 18 residues. V shed 6 bases and J 3 bases; nucleotides not matched to a gene: 13. Per the germline V gene, CDR1 is SGHTA and CDR2 is FQGNSA. The CDR3 DNA follows: TGTGCCAGCAGTACTTGGCTAGCGGGAGCACGCCACACCGGGGAGCTGTTTTTT. Translation gives CASSTWLAGARHTGELFF.

This sequence joins TRBV7-9 and TRBJ2-6, with 7 positions matching TRBD1. This CDR3 has 17 amino acids. Trimming removed 3 bases from V and 0 bases from J; junction bases left unmatched: 5. Germline V gene sequence: CDR1 SEHNR, CDR2 FQNEAQ (reference sequence). The CDR3 region has the DNA TGTGCCAGCAGCTTGCAGGGGGTTATCTCTGGGGCCAACGTCCTGACTTTC. Translated, it gives CASSLQGVISGANVLTF. Supplemented by reference TRBV7-9 and TRBJ2-6, the full variable domain reads DTGVSQNPRHKITKRGQNVTFRCDPISEHNRLYWYRQTLGQGPEFLTYFQNEAQLEKSRLLSDRFSAERPKGSFSTLEIQRTEQGDSAMYLCASSLQGVISGANVLTFGAGSRLTVL.

The chain is built from TRBV6-5 and TRBJ1-3; TRBD1 matches 8 bases. V trimming: 8 bases; J trimming: 3 bases; junction bases outside the gene matches: 6. The CDR3 runs 14 residues. The germline V gene has CDR1 MNHEY and CDR2 SVGAGI. CDR3 sequence reads: CASASGTGGNTIYF. CDR3 sequence (DNA): TGTGCCAGCGCGTCGGGGACAGGTGGAAACACCATATATTTT.

The V gene is TRBV11-2, the J gene TRBJ1-2; the match to TRBD1 covers 7 bases. Germline assignment: CDR1 SGHAT and CDR2 FQNNGV. This CDR3 is 15 amino acids long. The J segment lost 6 bases and the V segment lost 1 base, leaving 8 bases of the junction unmatched. CDR3 region: CASSLAPGTANGYTF. The CDR3 DNA follows: TGTGCCAGCAGCTTAGCTCCCGGGACAGCGAATGGCTACACCTTC.

V and J are TRBV27 and TRBJ2-5, with 7 positions matching TRBD1. V lost 2 bases, J lost 2 bases, and 5 bases stayed unmatched. This CDR3 spans 15 amino acids. Per the germline V gene, CDR1 is MNHEY and CDR2 is SMNVEV (reference sequence). The CDR3 here is CASSLRGTAQETQYF. The CDR3 coding sequence is TGTGCCAGCAGTTTACGAGGGACAGCTCAAGAGACCCAGTACTTC.

The chain has TRBV5-4 and TRBJ2-7; TRBD2 aligns across 13 bases. The V gene's germline CDR1 is SGHNT and CDR2 YYREEE (reference sequence). CDR3 length equals 15 residues. After removal of 0 bases from V and 5 bases from J, the junction contained 2 bases not matched to a gene. For the CDR3, the DNA is TGTGCCAGCAGCTTGGCCGGACTAGCGGGGGACGAGCAGTACTTC. It specifies CASSLAGLAGDEQYF.

The rearrangement uses TRBV6-5 and TRBJ1-1; perhaps TRBD1 as D (5 bases). V gave up 5 bases and J gave up 7 bases, with 8 bases separating them. CDR3 length equals 11 residues. Germline CDR1 and CDR2: MNHEY and SVGAGI. CDR3 in DNA: TGTGCCAGCAGTACCAGGGATGAAGCTTTCTTT. It yields the protein CASSTRDEAFF.

This clone was seen a single time. This CDR3 reads CASSPDPRRPGELFF. In DNA, the CDR3 is TGTGCCAGCAGTCCGGACCCACGGCGACCCGGGGAGCTGTTTTTT. This chain joins TRBV7-9 and TRBJ2-2; D not resolved. Germline V lookup: CDR1 SEHNR, CDR2 FQNEAQ (reference sequence). The CDR3 has 15 residues. V lost 6 bases, J lost 6 bases, and 17 bases lay in between.

The chain is built from TRBV19 and TRBJ2-7; D call uncertain. Trimming removed 2 bases from V and 3 bases from J, with 8 bases in between. Germline CDR1 LNHDA, CDR2 SQIVND (reference sequence). This CDR3 is built from 13 residues. This CDR3 reads CASSINRNYEQYF. DNA for the CDR3: TGTGCCAGTAGTATAAACAGAAACTACGAGCAGTACTTC.

The chain combines TRBV5-6 with TRBJ1-3; D uncertain. V was shortened by 3 bases and J by 0 bases, with 13 bases between the two germline ends. Germline V gene data show CDR1 as SGHDT and CDR2 as YYEEEE. CDR3 size: 16 residues. Written as DNA, the CDR3 is TGTGCCAGCAGCTCTACAACGAAAGACTCTGGAAACACCATATATTTT. It specifies CASSSTTKDSGNTIYF.

This rearrangement joins TRBV7-6 to TRBJ1-5; 8 bases agree with TRBD1. Germline CDR1 SGHVS, CDR2 FNYEAQ. This CDR3 region has 15 residues. V shed 3 bases, J shed 3 bases, and the junction held 4 bases outside the gene matches. For the CDR3, the DNA is TGTGCCAGCAGCTTCGGACAGGGCCTCAATCAGCCCCAGCATTTT. Amino acids: CASSFGQGLNQPQHF.

This chain links TRBV5-1 with TRBJ1-6; D is possibly TRBD1 (5 bases). The CDR3 has 16 residues. CDR1 is SGHRS and CDR2 is YFSETQ in the germline V gene. The V end was cut by 0 bases, the J end by 6 bases, with 13 bases between. CDR3 nucleotide sequence: TGCGCCAGCAGCTTGGGGTACCAGGGAGCTAATTCACCCCTCCACTTT. Its protein is CASSLGYQGANSPLHF.

The chain has TRBV4-1 and TRBJ2-7, with D possibly TRBD2 on 5 matching bases. The CDR3 totals 14 residues. Germline V CDR1 and CDR2: MGHRA, YSYEKL. V dropped 1 base and J dropped 6 bases, with 13 bases sitting between them. CDR3 DNA: TGCGCCAGCAGCCAAGTCGGTCGGGAACGCGAGCAGTACTTC. Translating it yields CASSQVGREREQYF.

The chain recombines TRBV5-8 with TRBJ1-4; D unclear. Germline lookup yields CDR1 SGHTS and CDR2 YDEGEE. V was shortened by 4 bases and J by 0 bases, with 13 bases between the two germline ends. This CDR3 comprises 16 residues. The CDR3 here is CASSRTVTSTNEKLFF. The CDR3 bases are TGTGCCAGCAGCCGGACCGTGACCTCAACTAATGAAAAACTGTTTTTT.

The DNA for the CDR3 is TGCGCCAGCAGCCAAGATCCCGGGGTTTCCTACGAGCAGTACTTC. Its translation is CASSQDPGVSYEQYF. This chain links TRBV4-1 with TRBJ2-7, with D possibly matching TRBD2 (5 bases). The CDR3 extends over 15 amino acids. Between the trimmed V and J ends, which lost 0 bases and 1 base, there was a span of 10 bases. Germline assignment: CDR1 MGHRA and CDR2 YSYEKL.

This chain joins TRBV5-5 and TRBJ2-7, with D unclear. Deletions cut 0 bases from V and 3 bases from J, with 10 bases between. This CDR3 region has 14 residues. CDR1 is SGHKS and CDR2 is YYEKEE in the germline V gene (reference sequence). CDR3 loop: CASSLGVVVYEQYF. CDR3 in DNA: TGTGCCAGCAGCTTGGGGGTTGTAGTCTACGAGCAGTACTTC.

V and J are TRBV6-5 and TRBJ2-5; D gene unclear. Germline V gene data show CDR1 as MNHEY and CDR2 as SVGAGI. The V and J ends lost 6 bases and 5 bases respectively, with 13 bases between them. There are 13 residues in the CDR3. This CDR3 is CASRPGPRETQYF. The CDR3 bases are TGTGCCAGCAGGCCCGGGCCTCGGGAGACCCAGTACTTC.

This clone was seen once. The chain uses TRBV6-5 and TRBJ2-1; 7 nucleotides agree with TRBD2. Germline CDR1 MNHEY, CDR2 SVGAGI. Unmatched junction bases numbered 5, after V lost 8 bases and J lost 1 base. The CDR3 is 14 amino acids. The CDR3 spells CASSLAGSYNEQFF. As DNA, the CDR3 is TGTGCCAGCTCTTTAGCGGGTTCCTACAATGAGCAGTTCTTC.